This TCR beta chain originates from a study of human T cells and chemical hapten exposure. This CDR3 has 16 residues. J gave up 2 bases and V 5 bases, and 9 bases lay outside the gene matches. Germline V gives CDR1 SGHKS, CDR2 YYEKEE (reference sequence). Time point of the sample: patch test 1, 2 weeks after DPC sensitization. The treatment denotes: therapeutic diphenylcyclopropenone sensitization with weekly scalp DPC. Unique molecular identifiers were attached to individual cDNA molecules during library preparation. Each CDR3 protein gets one entry after TCRdb re-called the RACE reads with MiXCR. The repertoire holds under 120,000 distinct CDR3 sequences, with roughly 9.6% as singletons. Concerning this clonotype: Its target is unknown.

The study, taken as a whole, reports: Versus controls, expanded TCRs had significantly more large CDR3 similarity clusters.

This sample comprised whole blood, obtained in connection with sensitization to the hapten diphenylcyclopropenone (DPC). This rearrangement joins TRBV5-5 to TRBJ2-1; 8 bases line up with TRBD2. The source of this sequence is a woman between 40 and 55 years old with alopecia areata. Some clones in this sample may be carry-over from other donors' samples. The CDR3, as DNA: TGTGCCAGCAGTTCAAAAGCGGGAGTCCCCTACAATGAGCAGTTCTTC. Amino acids: CASSSKAGVPYNEQFF.